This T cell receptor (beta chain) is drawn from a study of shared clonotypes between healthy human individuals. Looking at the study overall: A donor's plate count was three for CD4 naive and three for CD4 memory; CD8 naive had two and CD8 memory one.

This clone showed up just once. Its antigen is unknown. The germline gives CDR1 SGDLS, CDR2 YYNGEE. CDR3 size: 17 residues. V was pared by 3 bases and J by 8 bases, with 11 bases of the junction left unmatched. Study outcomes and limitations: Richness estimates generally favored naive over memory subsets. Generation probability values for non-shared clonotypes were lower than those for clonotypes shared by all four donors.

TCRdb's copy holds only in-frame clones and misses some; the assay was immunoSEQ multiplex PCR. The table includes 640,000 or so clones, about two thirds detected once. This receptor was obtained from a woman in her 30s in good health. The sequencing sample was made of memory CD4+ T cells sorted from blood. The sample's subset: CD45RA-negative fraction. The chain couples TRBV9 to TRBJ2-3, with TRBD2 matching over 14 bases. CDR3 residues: CASSGASGLAGEGTQYF. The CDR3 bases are TGTGCCAGCAGCGGAGCCTCGGGACTAGCGGGAGAGGGTACGCAGTATTTT.